Below, 26 T cell receptor beta chains from the same sample are listed, as sequenced in a study of T cells in Graves' hyperthyroidism and ophthalmopathy. Researchers amplified the TCR beta CDR3 regions from RNA transcripts. TCR CDR3 regions were first amplified by RT-PCR with HTBI primers. TCRdb passed the multiplex PCR reads through MiXCR, listing each CDR3 protein once. The sample records around 530,000 distinct CDR3 sequences, approximately 17% being singletons. Source material: blood. The receptors stem from a woman aged 18-30 years with Graves' ophthalmopathy.

This clonotype appeared many times. The chain employs TRBV6-5 and TRBJ2-7, with D possibly called TRBD1 or TRBD2 (5 bases each). Trimming stripped 2 bases from V and 2 bases from J, with 13 bases between. The CDR3 sequence is 15 residues long. Germline V gene data show CDR1 as MNHEY and CDR2 as SVGAGI. CDR3 nucleotides: TGTGCCAGCAGTTACGCCGGGACCGAGACCTACGAGCAGTACTTC. Translating gives CASSYAGTETYEQYF.

With respect to this clonotype: A read error may account for a junction end that differs from germline. The chain uses TRBV3-1 and TRBJ1-2; D call uncertain. There are 12 residues in the CDR3. Germline CDR1 reads LGHDT; CDR2 reads YNNKEL (reference sequence). The CDR3, as DNA: TGTGCCAGCAGCCAAGGCGGGCCACCGCTGGCCTTC. Protein: CASSQGGPPLAF.

This chain joins TRBV7-2 and TRBJ2-2; 11 positions agree with TRBD2. The CDR3 runs 16 residues. Germline assignment: CDR1 SGHTA and CDR2 FQGNSA. The junction had 7 bases not matched to a gene; V was cut back by 3 bases and J by 7 bases. In nucleotides, the CDR3 is TGTACCAGCAGCTTGATGACTAGCGGGGAGGGCGGGGAGCTGTTTTTT. This encodes CTSSLMTSGEGGELFF.

The sample holds a few counts of this clonotype. This chain connects TRBV18 to TRBJ1-2; perhaps TRBD1 as D (6 bases). The CDR3 contains 14 residues. The ends were cut back, 0 bases at V and 5 bases at J, with 10 bases in the middle. Per the germline V gene, CDR1 is KGHSH and CDR2 is LQKENI. The CDR3 reads CASSPPETGYGYTF. The CDR3 bases are TGTGCCAGCTCACCACCGGAGACAGGTTATGGCTACACCTTC.

This clonotype was seen just once. A much larger clone differs from this one at a single base, so this may be a read error. J is TRBJ2-7 and V is TRBV6-1; a possible D gene is TRBD2 (6 bases). In germline, CDR1 is MNHNS, CDR2 SASEGT. The V end was cut by 6 bases, the J end by 3 bases, with 15 bases between. This CDR3 comprises 14 residues. Here the CDR3 reads CASRSLSGVYEQYF. DNA for the CDR3: TGTGCCAGCAGATCTCTATCGGGGGTCTACGAGCAGTACTTC.

This clonotype was found a few times. This chain uses TRBV7-9 with TRBJ2-1, with TRBD1 as a possible D gene (7 bases). Germline CDR1 reads SEHNR; CDR2 reads FQNEAQ (reference sequence). This CDR3 contains 16 residues. Trimming stripped 4 bases from V and 5 bases from J, with 18 bases between. This chain's CDR3 is CASSSRQGGLHNEQFF. CDR3 in DNA: TGTGCCAGCAGCTCCAGACAGGGAGGCTTACACAATGAGCAGTTCTTC.

This clonotype appeared a single time. A single base separates this from a much larger clone, so it may be a read error. This chain links TRBV29-1 with TRBJ2-1; 9 bases align to TRBD2. The DNA matches TRBJ2-7 better at its end, which makes the J call doubtful. Germline CDR1 SQVTM, CDR2 ANQGSEA. The CDR3 is 13 residues long. The CDR3 loop is CSADSGSYNEQYF. Here the CDR3 DNA reads TGCAGCGCCGATAGCGGGAGCTACAATGAGCAGTACTTC.

This clonotype was counted many times. The CDR3 loop is CASSERGGPGEKLFF. The DNA of the CDR3 is TGTGCCAGCAGTGAGCGGGGGGGCCCTGGTGAAAAACTGTTTTTT. The chain has TRBV2 and TRBJ1-4; possibly TRBD1 for D (6 bases). This CDR3 is built from 15 residues. Germline lookup yields CDR1 SNHLY and CDR2 FYNNEI. V lost 3 bases, J lost 7 bases, and 15 bases lay in between.

The sample holds many counts of this clonotype. The chain is built from TRBV11-1 and TRBJ1-2; weak D call: TRBD1 (5 bases). The ends were cut back, 5 bases at V and 8 bases at J, with 18 bases in the middle. The CDR3 extends over 14 amino acids. CDR1 and CDR2 (germline): SGHAT, FQDESV (reference sequence). CDR3: CASSPLEGQRGYTF. DNA for the CDR3: TGTGCCAGCAGCCCGTTAGAGGGGCAACGGGGCTACACCTTC.

This clonotype was seen a handful of times. The chain employs TRBV7-2 and TRBJ1-6; D possibly corresponds to TRBD1 (6 bases). Trimming stripped 4 bases from V and 15 bases from J, with 13 bases between. The CDR3 loop spans 12 amino acids. Germline-derived CDR1 and CDR2 are SGHTA and FQGNSA. The CDR3 spells CASSSTGLVLHF. The CDR3 DNA sequence: TGTGCCAGCAGCTCGACAGGTCTGGTCCTCCACTTT.

This clonotype was seen ten or more times. CDR3 sequence (DNA): TGTGCCAGCAGTTACCCGACACATCAGCCCCAGCATTTT. Its protein is CASSYPTHQPQHF. V and J are TRBV28 and TRBJ1-5; D is unclear. V lost 4 bases, J lost 5 bases, and 9 bases lay in between. The CDR3 loop spans 13 amino acids. Germline CDR1 and CDR2: MDHEN and SYDVKM.

This clonotype was seen repeatedly, ten times or more. V gene TRBV20-1 combines with J gene TRBJ1-5; TRBD1 agrees at 7 bases. J was trimmed by 2 bases and V by 6 bases; bases with no gene match: 10. There are 15 residues in the CDR3. The germline CDR1 and CDR2 sequences are DFQATT and SNEGSKA (reference sequence). The CDR3 DNA follows: TGCAGTGCAACTCCGACAGGGCTCGGCAATCAGCCCCAGCATTTT. Translation: CSATPTGLGNQPQHF.

In this sample, this clonotype turned up a few times. The chain combines TRBV28 with TRBJ2-6; D is ambiguous. CDR3 size: 15 residues. Germline CDR1 and CDR2: MDHEN and SYDVKM. V gave up 10 bases and J gave up 0 bases, with 13 bases separating them. CDR3 DNA sequence: TGTGCCATAAAAGGGCCCCTCTCTGGGGCCAACGTCCTGACTTTC. Protein: CAIKGPLSGANVLTF. Together with reference TRBV28 and TRBJ2-6, the CDR3 gives the full variable domain: DVKVTQSSRYLVKRTGEKVFLECVQDMDHENMFWYRQDPGLGLRLIYFSYDVKMKEKGDIPEGYSVSREKKERFSLILESASTNQTSMYLCAIKGPLSGANVLTFGAGSRLTVL.

V and J are TRBV6-4 and TRBJ2-2; D not certain. The germline V gene encodes CDR1 MRHNA and CDR2 SNTAGT. With 6 bases removed from V and 3 bases from J, the gap between germline ends came to 11 bases. This CDR3 has 14 amino acids. The CDR3 protein is CASRTGEDTGELFF. In DNA form, the CDR3 reads TGTGCCAGCAGGACGGGCGAGGACACCGGGGAGCTGTTTTTT.

As concerns this clonotype: The junction does not match germline at one end; this may be a read error. The chain links TRBV6-1 to TRBJ1-5; D perhaps matches TRBD1 (5 bases). The CDR3 runs to 13 residues. From germline, CDR1 is MNHNS and CDR2 SASEGT. The CDR3 spells CASRQGSSQPQHF. As DNA, the CDR3 is TGTGCCAGCAGGCAGGGAAGCAGTCAGCCCCAGCATTTT.

This clonotype has just a few counts. This chain connects TRBV19 to TRBJ2-2, with D possibly TRBD1 on 5 matching bases. Germline values: CDR1 LNHDA, CDR2 SQIVND (reference sequence). V lost 7 bases and J lost 1, with 16 bases in between. This CDR3 spans 16 amino acids. The CDR3 here is CASNPMGTGNTGELFF. CDR3 nucleotides: TGTGCCAGTAACCCAATGGGTACAGGGAACACCGGGGAGCTGTTTTTT.

This clonotype was detected a few times. V usage is TRBV19 and J usage is TRBJ2-1; tentatively, D is TRBD1 (6 bases). V was pared by 3 bases and J by 9 bases, with 12 bases between. In germline, CDR1 is LNHDA, CDR2 SQIVND (reference sequence). CDR3 length: 13 residues. For the CDR3, the DNA is TGTGCCAGTAGTATTTGGGGGACAACTGAGCAGTTCTTC. Translation: CASSIWGTTEQFF.

This clonotype was detected many times. The chain couples TRBV27 to TRBJ2-5, with D tentatively TRBD1 or TRBD2 (5 bases each). CDR1 and CDR2 from the germline V gene are MNHEY and SMNVEV (reference sequence). This CDR3 has 14 amino acids. V lost 2 bases to trimming and J lost 5 bases, with 12 bases between them. For the CDR3, the DNA is TGTGCCAGCAGTTTAGCAGGGAGTGGTGAGACCCAGTACTTC. Its protein is CASSLAGSGETQYF.

This clonotype was seen repeatedly, ten times or more. The chain links TRBV5-1 to TRBJ1-1; the match to TRBD1 covers 8 bases. This CDR3 spans 15 amino acids. Trimming removed 3 bases from V and 2 bases from J; junction bases left unmatched: 6. Germline V gene data show CDR1 as SGHRS and CDR2 as YFSETQ. The CDR3 coding sequence is TGCGCCAGCAGCTCTCAGGGGGCGCCAAACACTGAAGCTTTCTTT. This encodes CASSSQGAPNTEAFF.

This clonotype was detected a few times. This chain connects TRBV30 to TRBJ2-7, with no clear D. Germline loops: CDR1 GTSNPN, CDR2 SVGIG (reference sequence). This CDR3 region has 12 residues. V dropped 3 bases and J dropped 7 bases, with 13 bases sitting between them. The CDR3 protein is CAWSVQESEQYF. As DNA, the CDR3 is TGTGCCTGGAGCGTTCAGGAATCAGAGCAGTACTTC.

The sample holds many counts of this clonotype. This rearrangement joins TRBV30 to TRBJ1-1; tentative D call: TRBD1 (6 bases). Germline V gives CDR1 GTSNPN, CDR2 SVGIG (reference sequence). The CDR3 loop spans 15 amino acids. V lost 0 bases, J lost 0 bases, and 11 bases lay in between. CDR3 sequence reads: CAWSVGGSMNTEAFF. CDR3 DNA sequence: TGTGCCTGGAGTGTGGGGGGCAGCATGAACACTGAAGCTTTCTTT.

V is TRBV13 and J is TRBJ1-6; D possibly corresponds to TRBD1 (5 bases). CDR3 size: 14 residues. The germline V gene has CDR1 PRHDT and CDR2 FYEKMQ (reference sequence). The V gene lost 4 bases and the J gene lost 6 bases, with 10 bases spanning the gap. The CDR3: CASSYRGANSPLHF. For the CDR3, the DNA is TGTGCCAGCAGCTACCGCGGGGCTAATTCACCCCTCCACTTT.

V and J are TRBV5-8 and TRBJ1-1, with D possibly being TRBD1 (5 bases). The CDR3 is made up of 15 amino acids. In germline, CDR1 is SGHTS, CDR2 YDEGEE. Trimming took 4 bases from V and 0 from J, leaving 13 bases between them. CDR3 region: CASSMGGGMNTEAFF. The CDR3 DNA reads as TGTGCCAGCAGCATGGGTGGGGGGATGAACACTGAAGCTTTCTTT.

This clonotype appeared many times. J is TRBJ2-1 and V is TRBV7-8, with D possibly being TRBD1 (5 bases). With 8 bases removed from V and 10 bases from J, the gap between germline ends came to 6 bases. This CDR3 has 9 amino acids. Germline values: CDR1 SGHVS, CDR2 FQNEAQ. CDR3 sequence: CASGAEQFF. The CDR3 DNA reads as TGTGCCAGCGGGGCGGAGCAGTTCTTC.

This clonotype was found many times. The chain combines TRBV2 with TRBJ1-1; a weak D match, TRBD1 (5 bases). Deletions cut 4 bases from V and 1 base from J, with 10 bases between. This CDR3 has 14 amino acids. Germline CDR1 and CDR2: SNHLY and FYNNEI. The chain's CDR3 is CASSGGHRNTEAFF. DNA of the CDR3: TGTGCCAGCAGTGGCGGACACAGGAACACTGAAGCTTTCTTT.

The rearrangement uses TRBV3-1 and TRBJ2-7; TRBD1 aligns across 8 bases. Germline V gene lookup returns CDR1 LGHDT and CDR2 YNNKEL (reference sequence). J was trimmed by 5 bases and V by 0 bases; bases with no gene match: 12. The CDR3 runs to 17 residues. The CDR3 spells CASSQDLPGQGWDEQYF. CDR3 nucleotides: TGTGCCAGCAGCCAAGACTTGCCCGGACAGGGATGGGACGAGCAGTACTTC.